One and the same sample provided the 9 T cell receptor beta chains below, sequenced in a study of cytomegalovirus exposure and HLA in healthy donors. The PCR had 60 Vbeta and 13 Jbeta primers. Some clones are missing from TCRdb's copy, which holds only in-frame ones; the method was immunoSEQ multiplex PCR. The sample has around 190,000 clones, almost 85% seen once. Sequencing was performed on PBMCs. All receptors derive from a woman aged 50 to 65 in good health and CMV-seronegative.

The chain is built from TRBV6-6 and TRBJ1-3; tentatively, D is TRBD1 (6 bases). V lost 7 bases and J lost 2, with 15 bases in between. The CDR3 loop spans 15 amino acids. Germline assignment: CDR1 MNHNY and CDR2 SVGAGI (reference sequence). Here the CDR3 reads CASIGQPGAGNTIYF. CDR3 coding DNA: TGTGCCAGCATAGGTCAACCAGGGGCTGGAAACACCATATATTTT.

The chain uses TRBV5-1 and TRBJ2-3; D may be TRBD1 (6 bases). V lost 4 bases to trimming and J lost 1 base, with 10 bases between them. The CDR3 is made up of 14 amino acids. Germline CDR1 reads SGHRS; CDR2 reads YFSETQ. The CDR3: CASSPQGGTDTQYF. The CDR3 region has the DNA TGCGCCAGCAGCCCACAGGGAGGCACAGATACGCAGTATTTT.

Comments on this clone: An end of the junction does not agree with germline; a read error may underlie this. The chain carries TRBV6-5 and TRBJ2-7; 10 nucleotides match TRBD1. Germline V gene lookup returns CDR1 MNHEY and CDR2 SVGAGI. There are 15 residues in the CDR3. The CDR3 DNA is TGTGCCAGTAGTTACCTACGGGGACAGGGGAACGAGCAGTACTTC. Translated: CASSYLRGQGNEQYF.

The genes are TRBV18 and TRBJ2-3, with D uncertain. Between the trimmed V and J ends, which lost 3 bases and 0 bases, there was a span of 10 bases. CDR3 length: 15 residues. The germline gives CDR1 KGHSH, CDR2 LQKENI. The CDR3 loop is CASSPSSTSTDTQYF. CDR3 DNA: TGTGCCAGCTCACCCTCAAGTACTAGCACAGATACGCAGTATTTT. Using reference TRBV18 and TRBJ2-3 for the parts outside the CDR3, the full variable domain is NAGVMQNPRHLVRRRGQEARLRCSPMKGHSHVYWYRQLPEEGLKFMVYLQKENIIDESGMPKERFSAEFPKEGPSILRIQQVVRGDSAAYFCASSPSSTSTDTQYFGPGTRLTVL.

The chain links TRBV5-4 to TRBJ2-3; the match to TRBD2 covers 10 bases. The ends lost 4 bases at V and 2 bases at J; junction bases unmatched: 7. The CDR3 has 16 amino acids. Germline CDR1 SGHNT, CDR2 YYREEE (reference sequence). This CDR3 is CASSPGSGGDTDTQYF. The CDR3 nucleotides read TGTGCCAGCAGCCCGGGGAGCGGGGGGGACACAGATACGCAGTATTTT.

V is TRBV19 and J is TRBJ1-5; 7 bases map to TRBD1. CDR3 size: 13 residues. The junction had 5 bases not matched to a gene; V was cut back by 6 bases and J by 6 bases. Germline V gives CDR1 LNHDA, CDR2 SQIVND (reference sequence). The CDR3 protein is CASSPAGGQPQHF. The CDR3 DNA is TGTGCCAGTAGCCCGGCAGGGGGTCAGCCCCAGCATTTT.

The chain couples TRBV19 to TRBJ2-7; possible D gene TRBD2, 5 bases. This CDR3 spans 13 amino acids. V was shortened by 9 bases and J by 6 bases, with 18 bases between the two germline ends. Germline CDR1 is LNHDA and CDR2 is SQIVND (reference sequence). The DNA of the CDR3 is TGTGCCAGCTCCTCGAGAGAGGGTTCCGAGCAGTACTTC. It encodes CASSSREGSEQYF.

The V call is TRBV7-9, the J call TRBJ1-6; 9 nucleotides align to TRBD1. The CDR3 runs to 12 residues. V gave up 9 bases and J gave up 7 bases; unmatched junction bases: 1. CDR1 and CDR2 from the germline V gene are SEHNR and FQNEAQ (reference sequence). In nucleotides, the CDR3 is TGTGCCAGTGGACAGGGGAATTCACCCCTCCACTTT. Encoded protein: CASGQGNSPLHF.

The chain couples TRBV9 to TRBJ1-2, with no clear D. Trimming took 0 bases from V and 9 from J, leaving 6 bases between them. Germline CDR1 is SGDLS and CDR2 is YYNGEE. This CDR3 has 11 residues. The CDR3 sequence is CASSVGQSYTF. The CDR3 DNA is TGTGCCAGCAGCGTAGGGCAGAGCTACACCTTC.